The source of this T cell receptor beta chain is a study of siplizumab effects on memory and regulatory T cells. Study-level findings and limits: Mapping to unstimulated subsets was achieved for only a minor fraction of alloreactive clones. The authors did not confirm suppressive function in proliferating Tregs from siplizumab cultures. Apparently more diverse than memory cells, naive T cells also seemed major alloresponse contributors. A mean of roughly 70% of mappable alloreactive CD4+ clones were Treg-derived with siplizumab, compared with about 30% in controls.

Details on this clone: What it binds is unknown.

CDR1 LGHNA and CDR2 YNFKEQ come from the germline V gene. CDR3 length equals 18 residues. V lost 0 bases and J lost 2, with 20 bases in between. This table comes from immunoSEQ multiplex PCR, and its TCRdb copy is limited to in-frame clones, with some not included. The sample includes 57,000 or so clones, 85% to 95% of them seen just once. Sequenced input: CD8+ T cells sorted from blood. The rearrangement joins TRBV4-2 to TRBJ2-7, with a possible D match to TRBD1 (5 bases). The sequence came from a human donor in good health. Written as DNA, the CDR3 is TGTGCCAGCAGCCAAGATTGGGCAGGCCGAGAAGGGGCCTACGAGCAGTACTTC. Translated, it gives CASSQDWAGREGAYEQYF.